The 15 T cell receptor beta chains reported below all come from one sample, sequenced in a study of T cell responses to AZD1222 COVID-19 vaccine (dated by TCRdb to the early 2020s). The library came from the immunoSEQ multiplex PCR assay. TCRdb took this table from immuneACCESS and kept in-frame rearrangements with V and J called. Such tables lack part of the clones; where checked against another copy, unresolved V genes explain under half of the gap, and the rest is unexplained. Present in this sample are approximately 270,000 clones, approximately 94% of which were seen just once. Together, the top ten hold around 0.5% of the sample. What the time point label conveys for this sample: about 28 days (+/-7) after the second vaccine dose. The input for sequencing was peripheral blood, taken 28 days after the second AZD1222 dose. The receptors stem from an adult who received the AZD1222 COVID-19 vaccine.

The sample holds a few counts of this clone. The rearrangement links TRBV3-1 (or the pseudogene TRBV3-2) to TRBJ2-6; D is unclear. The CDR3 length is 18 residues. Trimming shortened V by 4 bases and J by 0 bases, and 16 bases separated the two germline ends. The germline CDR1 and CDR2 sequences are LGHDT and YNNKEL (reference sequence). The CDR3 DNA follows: TGTGCCAGCAGCCCCTCCGGGCAGCCCACCTCTGGGGCCAACGTCCTGACTTTC. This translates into CASSPSGQPTSGANVLTF.

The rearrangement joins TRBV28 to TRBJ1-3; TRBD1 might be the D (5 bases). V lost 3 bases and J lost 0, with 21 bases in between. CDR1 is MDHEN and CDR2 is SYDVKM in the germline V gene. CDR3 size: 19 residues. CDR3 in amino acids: CASSLTPSGLGISGNTIYF. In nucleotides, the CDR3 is TGTGCCAGCAGTTTGACCCCATCGGGGCTAGGGATCTCTGGAAACACCATATATTTT.

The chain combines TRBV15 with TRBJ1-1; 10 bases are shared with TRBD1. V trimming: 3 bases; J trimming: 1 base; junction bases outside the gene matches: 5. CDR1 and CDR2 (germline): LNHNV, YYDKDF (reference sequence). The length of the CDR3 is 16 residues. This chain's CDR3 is CATSRGGTGENTEAFF. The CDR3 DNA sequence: TGTGCCACCAGCAGGGGAGGGACAGGGGAGAACACTGAAGCTTTCTTT.

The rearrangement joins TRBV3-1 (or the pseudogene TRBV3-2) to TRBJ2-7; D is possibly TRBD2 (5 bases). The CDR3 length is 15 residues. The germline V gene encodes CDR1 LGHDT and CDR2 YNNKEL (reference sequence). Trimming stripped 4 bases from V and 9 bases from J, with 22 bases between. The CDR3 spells CASSPRVSPQRGQYF. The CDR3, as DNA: TGTGCCAGCAGCCCGCGGGTTTCGCCTCAACGGGGGCAGTACTTC.

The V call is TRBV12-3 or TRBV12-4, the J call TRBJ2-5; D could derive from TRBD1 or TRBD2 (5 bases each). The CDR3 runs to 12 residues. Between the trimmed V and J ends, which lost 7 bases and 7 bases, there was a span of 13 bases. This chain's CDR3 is CASTQWGRTQYF. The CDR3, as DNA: TGTGCCAGCACCCAGTGGGGACGGACCCAGTACTTC.

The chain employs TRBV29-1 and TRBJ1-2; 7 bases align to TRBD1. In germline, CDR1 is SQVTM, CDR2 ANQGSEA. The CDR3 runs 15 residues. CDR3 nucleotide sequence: TGCAGAGGACGCCGGACAGGAGAACATAAGGGTGGCTACACCTTC. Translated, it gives CRGRRTGEHKGGYTF.

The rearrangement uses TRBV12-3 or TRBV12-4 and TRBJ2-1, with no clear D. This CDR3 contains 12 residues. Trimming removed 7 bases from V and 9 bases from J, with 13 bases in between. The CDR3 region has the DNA TGTGCCAGCACTCTAGGGAAAGGTGAGCAGTTCTTC. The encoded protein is CASTLGKGEQFF.

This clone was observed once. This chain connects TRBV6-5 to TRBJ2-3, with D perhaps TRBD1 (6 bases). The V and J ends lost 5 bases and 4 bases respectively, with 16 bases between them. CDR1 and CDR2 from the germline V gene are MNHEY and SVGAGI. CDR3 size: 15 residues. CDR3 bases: TGTGCCAGCAGTCAAAACAGGGTTGCAGCAGATACGCAGTATTTT. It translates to CASSQNRVAADTQYF.

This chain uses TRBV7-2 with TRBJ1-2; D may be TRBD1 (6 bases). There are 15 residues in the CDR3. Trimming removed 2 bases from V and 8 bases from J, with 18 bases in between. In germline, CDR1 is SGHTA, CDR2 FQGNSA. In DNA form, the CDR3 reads TGTGCCAGCAGCTTAACCCCCGAGACAGGAGGAGGCTACACCTTC. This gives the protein CASSLTPETGGGYTF.

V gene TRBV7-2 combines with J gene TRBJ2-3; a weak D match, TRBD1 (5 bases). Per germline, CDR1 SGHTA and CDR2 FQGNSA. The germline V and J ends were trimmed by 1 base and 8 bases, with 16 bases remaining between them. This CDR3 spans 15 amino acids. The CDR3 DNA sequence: TGTGCCAGCAGCTTAGATAGGGGTCCTCTGGGTACGCAGTATTTT. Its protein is CASSLDRGPLGTQYF.

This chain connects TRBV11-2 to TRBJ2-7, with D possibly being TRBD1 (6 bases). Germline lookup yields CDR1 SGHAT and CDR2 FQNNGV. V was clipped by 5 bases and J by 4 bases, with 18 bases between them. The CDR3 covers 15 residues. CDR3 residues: CASSPLTGTKYEQYF. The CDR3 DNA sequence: TGTGCCAGCAGCCCTCTAACCGGGACAAAGTACGAGCAGTACTTC. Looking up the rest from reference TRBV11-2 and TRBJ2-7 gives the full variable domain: EAGVAQSPRYKIIEKRQSVAFWCNPISGHATLYWYQQILGQGPKLLIQFQNNGVVDDSQLPKDRFSAERLKGVDSTLKIQPAKLEDSAVYLCASSPLTGTKYEQYFGPGTRLTVT.

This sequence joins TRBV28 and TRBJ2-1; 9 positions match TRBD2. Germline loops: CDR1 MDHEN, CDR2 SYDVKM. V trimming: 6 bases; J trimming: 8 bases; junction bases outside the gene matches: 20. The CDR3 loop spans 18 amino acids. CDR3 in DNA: TGTGCCAGCAGCCCCGCGAGGGAGCGGGAGGCCCTTAGGGATGAGCAGTTCTTC. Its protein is CASSPAREREALRDEQFF.

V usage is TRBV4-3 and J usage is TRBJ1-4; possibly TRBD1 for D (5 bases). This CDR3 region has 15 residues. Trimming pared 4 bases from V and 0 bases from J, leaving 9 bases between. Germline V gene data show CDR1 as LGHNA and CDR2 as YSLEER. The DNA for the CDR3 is TGCGCCAGCAGCCTCTTGACAGCAACTAATGAAAAACTGTTTTTT. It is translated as CASSLLTATNEKLFF.

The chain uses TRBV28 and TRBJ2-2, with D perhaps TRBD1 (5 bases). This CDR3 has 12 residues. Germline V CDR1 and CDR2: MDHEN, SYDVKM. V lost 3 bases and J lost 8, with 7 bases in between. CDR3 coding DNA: TGTGCCAGCAGTTTGGGGCAGGGGGAGCTGTTTTTT. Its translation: CASSLGQGELFF.

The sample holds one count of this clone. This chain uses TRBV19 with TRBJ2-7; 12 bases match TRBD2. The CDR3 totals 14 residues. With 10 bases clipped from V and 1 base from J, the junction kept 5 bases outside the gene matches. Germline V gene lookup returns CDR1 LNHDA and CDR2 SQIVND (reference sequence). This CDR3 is CATSLAGGSYEQYF. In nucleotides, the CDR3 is TGTGCCACTTCACTAGCGGGGGGTTCCTACGAGCAGTACTTC.